The clone carrying this TCR beta chain was seen many times. The sample originates from a study of T cells in Graves' hyperthyroidism and ophthalmopathy. There were TCR beta CDR3 regions amplified from RNA transcripts. The HTBI set primed first-round TCR CDR3 RT-PCR. TCRdb recomputed calls from the multiplex PCR reads with MiXCR, one row per CDR3 protein. Among 650,000 to 700,000 distinct CDR3 sequences listed, roughly 17% were seen once. The CDR3 extends over 14 amino acids. V dropped 2 bases and J dropped 4 bases, with 11 bases sitting between them. In germline, CDR1 is GTSNPN, CDR2 SVGIG (reference sequence).

Sequencing used blood. This rearrangement joins TRBV30 to TRBJ1-4; D is ambiguous. The receptor comes from a middle-aged man with Graves' hyperthyroidism. The CDR3 sequence: CAWSQKGLNEKLFF. CDR3 sequence (DNA): TGTGCCTGGAGTCAGAAAGGGCTTAATGAAAAACTGTTTTTT.